This T cell receptor beta chain comes out of a study of CD8+CD57+ T cells in acquired aplastic anemia. Study details: Recorded DNA amounts for sorted CD4+ and CD8+ cells had an average of roughly 3.4 ug. Study-level results: Patients versus controls showed no significant CD8+ Simpson's diversity difference.

All patients picked for sequencing had shown, by flow cytometry, an expansion of CD8+CD57+ cells. Trimming at V came to 5 bases and at J to 5 bases, leaving 4 bases not matched to a gene. Germline V gene data show CDR1 as KGHSH and CDR2 as LQKENI. This CDR3 has 13 amino acids. Using genomic DNA as the template, TCR beta VDJ and CDR3 profiling was carried out. TCRdb independently ran MiXCR on the reads; one entry per CDR3 protein. The sample has about 190,000 distinct CDR3 sequences; around half are singletons. This clonotype occurred a few times. Its antigen is unidentified. The source of this sequence is a human donor with aplastic anemia. Sequenced: sorted CD4+, CD8+, or CD8+CD57+ T cells (not recorded which) from PBMCs. This chain uses TRBV18 with TRBJ2-7; 9 bases are a match to TRBD1. CDR3 in DNA: TGTGCCAGCTCATGGGACAGGGTGGACGAGCAGTACTTC. Translated, it gives CASSWDRVDEQYF.